This T cell receptor (beta chain) is drawn from a study of blood T cell repertoires in COVID-19. The wider study: Samples representing acute and convalescent COVID-19 were sourced from the United States, Italy and Spain.

The J segment lost 4 bases and the V segment lost 3 bases, leaving 10 bases of the junction unmatched. CDR3 length equals 17 residues. Per germline, CDR1 MNHEY and CDR2 SMNVEV (reference sequence). Profiling relied on immunoSEQ multiplex PCR, and the TCRdb table lists in-frame clones only, not all of them. The table shows under 300,000 clones, with around nine tenths occurring only once. This TCR was recovered from a woman in her thirties or forties who had recovered from COVID-19. Sequenced sample: peripheral blood. The chain carries TRBV27 and TRBJ1-1; 11 positions agree with TRBD1. The CDR3 loop reads CASSFTGTGGFGTEAFF. CDR3 bases: TGTGCCAGCAGTTTTACCGGGACAGGGGGGTTTGGCACTGAAGCTTTCTTT.